Listed below are T cell receptor beta chains from one sample, sequenced in a study of blood T cells in healthy people across ages. TCRdb used MiXCR to reprocess the 5' RACE reads, holding one entry per CDR3 protein. Counted here are around 620,000 distinct CDR3 sequences, 27% occurring once; the ten biggest clones make up under 20%. Sequencing was done on a sample of blood. The receptor source for this set is a woman in her 70s in good health. Both conserved end residues are part of each CDR3. The order of the fields is clone size, V gene, J gene, D gene, CDR3 protein, CDR3 DNA. The D gene is left open where the match is weak. A clone size is listed for some rows: how often the clone was seen (once, few, many), or a class if it is expanded.

clone size: NA
V gene: TRBV4-2
J gene: TRBJ1-2
D gene: NA
CDR3 protein: CASSQDSTAYGYTF
CDR3 DNA: TGTGCCAGCAGCCAAGATTCCACAGCATATGGCTACACCTTC

clone size: NA
V gene: TRBV29-1
J gene: TRBJ1-2
D gene: NA
CDR3 protein: CSVDPDSYYGYTF
CDR3 DNA: TGCAGCGTTGACCCGGACAGTTACTATGGCTACACCTTC

clone size: NA
V gene: TRBV7-6
J gene: TRBJ2-5
D gene: TRBD1
CDR3 protein: CASSRVPGGEETQYF
CDR3 DNA: TGTGCCAGCAGCCGGGTTCCAGGGGGCGAAGAGACCCAGTACTTC

clone size: NA
V gene: TRBV6-2/TRBV6-3
J gene: TRBJ1-2
D gene: NA
CDR3 protein: CASSYSPRERGYTF
CDR3 DNA: TGTGCCAGCAGTTACTCGCCCCGGGAGAGGGGCTACACCTTC

clone size: few
V gene: TRBV20-1
J gene: TRBJ2-5
D gene: NA
CDR3 protein: CSSTDQETQYF
CDR3 DNA: TGCAGTTCTACTGACCAAGAGACCCAGTACTTC

clone size: few
V gene: TRBV9
J gene: TRBJ1-3
D gene: NA
CDR3 protein: CASSRPGSGPGNTIYF
CDR3 DNA: TGTGCCAGCAGCCGGCCGGGCTCGGGGCCCGGAAACACCATATATTTT

clone size: few
V gene: TRBV29-1
J gene: TRBJ1-2
D gene: NA
CDR3 protein: CSVKQGRTNYGYTF
CDR3 DNA: TGCAGCGTAAAACAGGGCAGAACGAACTATGGCTACACCTTC

clone size: NA
V gene: TRBV20-1
J gene: TRBJ2-5
D gene: NA
CDR3 protein: CSAETPLGETQYF
CDR3 DNA: TGCAGTGCTGAGACCCCCTTGGGGGAGACCCAGTACTTC

clone size: few
V gene: TRBV20-1
J gene: TRBJ1-1
D gene: NA
CDR3 protein: CSARGAGSDTEAFF
CDR3 DNA: TGCAGTGCTAGAGGGGCAGGGAGTGACACTGAAGCTTTCTTT

clone size: few
V gene: TRBV6-5
J gene: TRBJ1-2
D gene: NA
CDR3 protein: CASSYQGGPGGYTF
CDR3 DNA: TGTGCCAGCAGTTACCAAGGCGGACCGGGGGGCTACACCTTC

clone size: few
V gene: TRBV4-2
J gene: TRBJ1-1
D gene: NA
CDR3 protein: CASSQEGENTEAFF
CDR3 DNA: TGTGCCAGCAGCCAAGAAGGGGAGAACACTGAAGCTTTCTTT

clone size: NA
V gene: TRBV7-9
J gene: TRBJ1-4
D gene: NA
CDR3 protein: CASSLGTARNEKLFF
CDR3 DNA: TGTGCCAGCAGCTTAGGGACAGCTCGAAATGAAAAACTGTTTTTT

clone size: few
V gene: TRBV5-1
J gene: TRBJ2-1
D gene: NA
CDR3 protein: CASSSALAIDEQFF
CDR3 DNA: TGCGCCAGCAGCTCTGCCTTAGCGATCGATGAGCAGTTCTTC

clone size: few
V gene: TRBV20-1
J gene: TRBJ1-6
D gene: NA
CDR3 protein: CSARDGSGSPLHF
CDR3 DNA: TGCAGTGCTAGAGATGGGTCTGGCTCACCCCTCCACTTT

clone size: NA
V gene: TRBV9
J gene: TRBJ1-2
D gene: NA
CDR3 protein: CASSVGSSLGGYTF
CDR3 DNA: TGTGCCAGCAGCGTAGGATCCTCGCTAGGAGGCTACACCTTC

clone size: NA
V gene: TRBV20-1
J gene: TRBJ1-2
D gene: NA
CDR3 protein: CSAGGVGINYGYTF
CDR3 DNA: TGCAGTGCTGGGGGGGTCGGGATTAACTATGGCTACACCTTC

clone size: NA
V gene: TRBV27
J gene: TRBJ2-7
D gene: NA
CDR3 protein: CASKIRPDSYEQYF
CDR3 DNA: TGTGCCAGCAAGATTCGGCCCGACTCTTACGAGCAGTACTTC

clone size: NA
V gene: TRBV12-3/TRBV12-4
J gene: TRBJ2-5
D gene: NA
CDR3 protein: CASSPWTVADSLQETQYF
CDR3 DNA: TGTGCCAGCAGTCCGTGGACAGTGGCCGACAGCCTACAAGAGACCCAGTACTTC

clone size: many
V gene: TRBV5-6
J gene: TRBJ2-6
D gene: NA
CDR3 protein: CASNHRSSTFSGANVLTF
CDR3 DNA: TGTGCCAGCAACCACAGGTCCTCCACTTTCTCTGGGGCCAACGTCCTGACTTTC

clone size: NA
V gene: TRBV4-3
J gene: TRBJ2-7
D gene: NA
CDR3 protein: CASSQNSGVPGEQYF
CDR3 DNA: TGCGCCAGCAGCCAAAATTCGGGGGTCCCTGGCGAGCAGTACTTC

clone size: NA
V gene: TRBV24-1
J gene: TRBJ2-3
D gene: TRBD1
CDR3 protein: CATSDLGDRFTDTQYF
CDR3 DNA: TGTGCCACCAGTGATTTGGGGGACAGGTTTACAGATACGCAGTATTTT

clone size: few
V gene: TRBV5-1
J gene: TRBJ2-6
D gene: TRBD1
CDR3 protein: CASSLTRGLNVLTF
CDR3 DNA: TGCGCCAGCAGCTTAACCAGGGGGCTTAACGTCCTGACTTTC

clone size: NA
V gene: TRBV3-1
J gene: TRBJ2-1
D gene: TRBD2
CDR3 protein: CASSQDWRTSVSEQFF
CDR3 DNA: TGTGCCAGCAGCCAAGATTGGCGGACTAGCGTTAGTGAGCAGTTCTTC

clone size: few
V gene: TRBV6-2/TRBV6-3
J gene: TRBJ1-5
D gene: NA
CDR3 protein: CASSERQAVYQPQHF
CDR3 DNA: TGTGCCAGCAGTGAGAGACAGGCCGTGTATCAGCCCCAGCATTTT

clone size: NA
V gene: TRBV3-1
J gene: TRBJ2-5
D gene: NA
CDR3 protein: CASSSATGSRLETQYF
CDR3 DNA: TGTGCCAGCAGCTCTGCTACAGGGTCCAGATTAGAGACCCAGTACTTC

clone size: few
V gene: TRBV24-1
J gene: TRBJ2-1
D gene: TRBD2
CDR3 protein: CATCERGGINEQFF
CDR3 DNA: TGTGCCACCTGCGAGCGGGGGGGCATCAATGAGCAGTTCTTC

clone size: few
V gene: TRBV28
J gene: TRBJ1-1
D gene: NA
CDR3 protein: CASSRPSGGTEAFF
CDR3 DNA: TGTGCCAGCAGTCGGCCCTCTGGCGGGACTGAAGCTTTCTTT

clone size: few
V gene: TRBV7-9
J gene: TRBJ2-5
D gene: TRBD1
CDR3 protein: CASSRGQGAAETQYF
CDR3 DNA: TGTGCCAGCAGCAGAGGACAGGGGGCTGCGGAGACCCAGTACTTC